This T cell receptor beta chain was captured by sequencing in a study of identical twins. The study's findings and limits: Analyses of zero insertions could be partly confounded by invariant MAIT and iNKT cells. Instead of following the same donors, the conclusions were based on cross-sectional statistical analysis.

MiXCR, run by TCRdb on the 5' RACE reads, gives a single entry per CDR3 protein. The sample yields 350,000 to 450,000 distinct CDR3 sequences, 18% seen once. Germline trimming cut 1 base from V and 6 bases from J; bases unmatched to any gene: 10. The V gene's germline CDR1 is SGHTA and CDR2 FQGNSA. The CDR3 contains 16 residues. For this clonotype: No antigen is known for it.

The sample taken for sequencing was naive T cells sorted from blood. This rearrangement joins TRBV7-2 to TRBJ2-7; 9 positions match TRBD2. This TCR came from a man between 45 and 60 years old in good health. CDR3 sequence: CASSLGPLERGVEQYF. CDR3 DNA: TGTGCCAGCAGCTTAGGGCCTTTGGAGCGGGGGGTCGAGCAGTACTTC.